Listed here is a single TCR beta chain. Antigen: not known. This entry comes from a study of OX40 agonist ivuxolimab in advanced cancers. General study results and limits: Among some nonresponders, normalized T-cell clonal expansion was also low. Individuals who were partial responders at 0.1-3.0 mg/kg had clonal expansion that ranked among the lowest. Clonal expansion was seen in CD4+ and CD8+ blood T cells by week 6 at 0.1 to 3.0 mg/kg.

TCRdb keeps only in-frame clones here, not all; method: immunoSEQ multiplex PCR. Counted here are around 84,000 clones, under 95% occurring once; the ten biggest clones make up approximately 10%. The receptor was isolated from an adult with an advanced solid tumor such as melanoma, head and neck, liver or kidney cancer. The starting material was CD4+ or CD8+ T cells sorted from blood, obtained in a trial of the OX40 agonist ivuxolimab.

Here the CDR3 reads CASSPTQSLSPLHF. The CDR3 DNA is TGTGCCAGCAGCCCCACACAGAGTCTCTCACCCCTCCACTTT. The chain joins TRBV7-6 to TRBJ1-6; unclear D gene. The CDR3 totals 14 residues. Deletions cut 5 bases from V and 10 bases from J, with 15 bases between. The germline V gene encodes CDR1 SGHVS and CDR2 FNYEAQ.